The clone carrying this T cell receptor beta chain has more than one count but fewer than ten. What it recognizes is unknown. V dropped 8 bases and J dropped 6 bases, with 18 bases sitting between them. CDR1 is SQVTM and CDR2 is ANQGSEA in the germline V gene. The CDR3 runs 13 residues. The sample originates from a study of breast tumors, draining lymph nodes, adjacent tissues. The study's findings and limits: Findings are consistent with lymph node origin and intratumoral expansion of most tumor T cells. Compared with lymph nodes, tumors were less diverse; compared with nontumor tissue, more. Tumor and nontumor repertoires were significantly more similar in luminal-like than in basal-like breast cancer.

TCRdb reprocessed the multiplex PCR reads via MiXCR and lists one record per CDR3 protein. Counted here are approximately 190,000 distinct CDR3 sequences, approximately 33% occurring once; the ten biggest clones make up 4% to 4.5%. Samples came from axillary lymph nodes draining the breast cancer. This chain connects TRBV29-1 to TRBJ2-3; D is undetermined. Sequenced: axillary lymph node tissue. The clonotype comes from a female donor with breast cancer. Some clones in this sample may be carry-over from other donors' samples. The CDR3 DNA reads as TGCAGCTTGGTAGGCAGGTTCACGGATACGCAGTATTTT. Its protein product is CSLVGRFTDTQYF.